A selection of T cell receptor beta chains follows, all from one sample in a study of technical replicates of blood from a few donors. Generated by immunoSEQ multiplex PCR, the TCRdb table keeps only in-frame clones and is missing some. Of approximately 81,000 clones in the sample, just over 95% were seen once. Sequences were obtained from T cells isolated from PBMCs. The source of these receptors is a human donor in good health. CDR3s include the opening cysteine and the closing phenylalanine or tryptophan. D genes are given only for firm matches. Expanded clones are given a class, and other clones once, few, many or no size at all.

j_call: TRBJ2-3; d_call: TRBD2; clone_size: -; v_call: TRBV28; cdr3_nt: TGTGCCAGCAGTCCCGGGACTAGCGGACCTCCTGGGGGGGGTAGCACAGATACGCAGTATTTT; cdr3_aa: CASSPGTSGPPGGGSTDTQYF
j_call: TRBJ1-1; d_call: TRBD1; clone_size: few; v_call: TRBV4-1; cdr3_nt: TGCGCCAGCAGCCAAGAACCCCGGGACAGGAGAATGAACACTGAAGCTTTCTTT; cdr3_aa: CASSQEPRDRRMNTEAFF
j_call: TRBJ1-2; d_call: TRBD1; clone_size: -; v_call: TRBV2; cdr3_nt: TGTGCCAGCAGGGACAGGGGCTATGGCTACACCTTC; cdr3_aa: CASRDRGYGYTF
j_call: TRBJ2-1; d_call: -; clone_size: -; v_call: TRBV5-8; cdr3_nt: TGTGCCAGCAGCTCCCTAGCTCTTCTAGGTGACAATGAGCAGTTCTTC; cdr3_aa: CASSSLALLGDNEQFF
j_call: TRBJ2-1; d_call: TRBD1; clone_size: -; v_call: TRBV28; cdr3_nt: TGTGCCAGCAGCCGGACTGGACAGGGGAAGTCTGAGCAGTTCTTC; cdr3_aa: CASSRTGQGKSEQFF
j_call: TRBJ2-6; d_call: -; clone_size: -; v_call: TRBV6-1; cdr3_nt: TGTGCCAGCACCCGTACTACCTCTGGGGCCAACGTCCTGACTTTC; cdr3_aa: CASTRTTSGANVLTF
j_call: TRBJ1-1; d_call: TRBD1; clone_size: -; v_call: TRBV27; cdr3_nt: TGTGCCAGCAATCAGACCCGGGACAGGGGGGAGGGCACTGAAGCTTTCTTT; cdr3_aa: CASNQTRDRGEGTEAFF
j_call: TRBJ1-2; d_call: -; clone_size: -; v_call: TRBV9; cdr3_nt: TGTGCCAGCAGCGTAGTGCCCCGGGGGAGCGGCTACACCTTC; cdr3_aa: CASSVVPRGSGYTF
j_call: TRBJ1-1; d_call: -; clone_size: once; v_call: TRBV6-1; cdr3_nt: TGTGCCAGCTTCGAATGGAGGGACCCTGAAGCTTTCTTT; cdr3_aa: CASFEWRDPEAFF
j_call: TRBJ2-1; d_call: -; clone_size: once; v_call: TRBV19; cdr3_nt: TGTGCCAGTAGCCGGACAACCTACAATGAGCAGTTCTTC; cdr3_aa: CASSRTTYNEQFF
j_call: TRBJ1-3; d_call: -; clone_size: -; v_call: TRBV6-5; cdr3_nt: TGTGCCAGCAGTTACGGGAGCTCTGGAAACACCATATATTTT; cdr3_aa: CASSYGSSGNTIYF
j_call: TRBJ1-2; d_call: -; clone_size: once; v_call: TRBV27; cdr3_nt: TGTGCCAGTTCATCTGACAGATATGGCTACACCTTC; cdr3_aa: CASSSDRYGYTF
j_call: TRBJ2-3; d_call: TRBD2; clone_size: -; v_call: TRBV9; cdr3_nt: TGTGCCAGCAGCCCTAGCGGGGACAGCACAGATACGCAGTATTTT; cdr3_aa: CASSPSGDSTDTQYF
j_call: TRBJ1-2; d_call: TRBD1; clone_size: -; v_call: TRBV19; cdr3_nt: TGTGCCAGTAGTATCGCAGGGGGCTGGTTTAACTATGGCTACACCTTC; cdr3_aa: CASSIAGGWFNYGYTF
j_call: TRBJ2-5; d_call: -; clone_size: -; v_call: TRBV5-8; cdr3_nt: TGTGCCAGCAGTGCAACCGATCGGGAGACCCAGTACTTC; cdr3_aa: CASSATDRETQYF
j_call: TRBJ2-1; d_call: -; clone_size: -; v_call: TRBV6-4; cdr3_nt: TGTGCCAGCAGTGCAGGGCCCTCCAATGAGCAGTTCTTC; cdr3_aa: CASSAGPSNEQFF
j_call: TRBJ1-1; d_call: -; clone_size: once; v_call: TRBV28; cdr3_nt: TGTGCCAGCACCCTAAGTGGGGGCGTTGAAGCTTTCTTT; cdr3_aa: CASTLSGGVEAFF
j_call: TRBJ1-1; d_call: -; clone_size: few; v_call: TRBV18; cdr3_nt: TGTGCCAGCTCACCCCTCCAGGACACTGAAGCTTTCTTT; cdr3_aa: CASSPLQDTEAFF
j_call: TRBJ2-7; d_call: TRBD2; clone_size: once; v_call: TRBV6-5; cdr3_nt: TGTGCCAGCAGTTCAACGGGACTACCCTTCTACGAGCAGTACTTC; cdr3_aa: CASSSTGLPFYEQYF
j_call: TRBJ2-1; d_call: TRBD1; clone_size: -; v_call: TRBV11-1; cdr3_nt: TGTGCCAGCAGCCCACCAGGGGGCCTAATGGGTGAGCAGTTCTTC; cdr3_aa: CASSPPGGLMGEQFF
j_call: TRBJ1-2; d_call: -; clone_size: -; v_call: TRBV25-1; cdr3_nt: TGTGCCAGCAGTGTTGGACACGTTCAACTCTATGGCTACACCTTC; cdr3_aa: CASSVGHVQLYGYTF
j_call: TRBJ1-2; d_call: -; clone_size: -; v_call: TRBV27; cdr3_nt: TGTGCCAGCAGCCGGTCAGGGGCCCTATATGGCTACACCTTC; cdr3_aa: CASSRSGALYGYTF
j_call: TRBJ1-1; d_call: -; clone_size: once; v_call: TRBV2; cdr3_nt: TGTGCCAGCAGTACCACCCAGGGATTGAACACTGAAGCTTTCTTT; cdr3_aa: CASSTTQGLNTEAFF
j_call: TRBJ2-4; d_call: -; clone_size: -; v_call: TRBV11-2; cdr3_nt: TGTGCCAGCAGCCTGGGACCCGGGACTTACAAAAACATTCAGTACTTC; cdr3_aa: CASSLGPGTYKNIQYF
j_call: TRBJ2-5; d_call: -; clone_size: -; v_call: TRBV6-5; cdr3_nt: TGTGCCAGCAGTTACGGCGGTAAAGAGACCCAGTACTTC; cdr3_aa: CASSYGGKETQYF
j_call: TRBJ2-3; d_call: -; clone_size: -; v_call: TRBV7-9; cdr3_nt: TGTGCCAGCAGCTTAGGGGGAGCGGGTGGCACAGATACGCAGTATTTT; cdr3_aa: CASSLGGAGGTDTQYF
j_call: TRBJ1-4; d_call: -; clone_size: -; v_call: TRBV5-1; cdr3_nt: TGCGCCAGCAGCTGGAGGGCGGGGGGAACTAATGAAAAACTGTTTTTT; cdr3_aa: CASSWRAGGTNEKLFF
j_call: TRBJ2-7; d_call: -; clone_size: once; v_call: TRBV11-2; cdr3_nt: TGTGCCAGCAGACGCTTGGGAGACTACGAGCAGTACTTC; cdr3_aa: CASRRLGDYEQYF
j_call: TRBJ2-3; d_call: -; clone_size: -; v_call: TRBV27; cdr3_nt: TGTGCCAGCAGCGCCCTCCGGACAGCAAGCACAGATACGCAGTATTTT; cdr3_aa: CASSALRTASTDTQYF
j_call: TRBJ1-6; d_call: -; clone_size: once; v_call: TRBV27; cdr3_nt: TGTGCCAGCAGCCCGAGGTCCTATAATTCACCCCTCCACTTT; cdr3_aa: CASSPRSYNSPLHF
j_call: TRBJ1-2; d_call: -; clone_size: -; v_call: TRBV28; cdr3_nt: TGTGCCAGCAGCGACTGGAAAGCCTATGGCTACACCTTC; cdr3_aa: CASSDWKAYGYTF
j_call: TRBJ2-7; d_call: TRBD2; clone_size: -; v_call: TRBV6-1; cdr3_nt: TGTGCCAGCAGTGCACATACTAGCGGGTCTTACGAGCAGTACTTC; cdr3_aa: CASSAHTSGSYEQYF
j_call: TRBJ2-2; d_call: -; clone_size: -; v_call: TRBV23-1; cdr3_nt: TGCGCCAGCAGTCAATCCTACAGGGAGGGCGGGGAGCTGTTTTTT; cdr3_aa: CASSQSYREGGELFF
j_call: TRBJ2-7; d_call: TRBD1; clone_size: -; v_call: TRBV30; cdr3_nt: TGTGCCTGGAGCCCGGACAGGGTTCGGGAGCAGTACTTC; cdr3_aa: CAWSPDRVREQYF
j_call: TRBJ2-7; d_call: TRBD1; clone_size: -; v_call: TRBV6-1; cdr3_nt: TGTGCCACTAGACGGGACAGGGTCTACGAGCAGTACTTC; cdr3_aa: CATRRDRVYEQYF
j_call: TRBJ2-7; d_call: -; clone_size: -; v_call: TRBV10-1; cdr3_nt: TGCGCCAGCAGTGAGGTCCGGTGGAGCGAGCAGTACTTC; cdr3_aa: CASSEVRWSEQYF
j_call: TRBJ2-5; d_call: TRBD2; clone_size: -; v_call: TRBV7-9; cdr3_nt: TGTGCCAGCAGCTTAGAGCGGGGCAGGTACCCGGAGACCCAGTACTTC; cdr3_aa: CASSLERGRYPETQYF
j_call: TRBJ2-1; d_call: TRBD1; clone_size: -; v_call: TRBV7-9; cdr3_nt: TGTGCCAGCAGCCCCCTGGACAGGACCCAGTTCTTC; cdr3_aa: CASSPLDRTQFF
j_call: TRBJ2-5; d_call: TRBD1; clone_size: -; v_call: TRBV2; cdr3_nt: TGTGCCCGCTCCCGGGTGCAGGGGGCTGGAGAGACCCAGTACTTC; cdr3_aa: CARSRVQGAGETQYF
j_call: TRBJ2-1; d_call: -; clone_size: -; v_call: TRBV10-1; cdr3_nt: TGCGCCAGCAGTCTTGCTAGCGACAATGAGCAGTTCTTC; cdr3_aa: CASSLASDNEQFF
j_call: TRBJ2-3; d_call: -; clone_size: -; v_call: TRBV7-9; cdr3_nt: TGTGCCAGCAGCGCTAACTTACTCACTAGCACAGATACGCAGTATTTT; cdr3_aa: CASSANLLTSTDTQYF
j_call: TRBJ2-3; d_call: TRBD2; clone_size: -; v_call: TRBV10-2; cdr3_nt: TGCGCCAGCAGTGCGTCGGGAGGTACGCAGTATTTT; cdr3_aa: CASSASGGTQYF
j_call: TRBJ2-7; d_call: TRBD1; clone_size: -; v_call: TRBV30; cdr3_nt: TGTGCCTGGATCCCCGGGACAGCCACCTACGAGCAGTACTTC; cdr3_aa: CAWIPGTATYEQYF
j_call: TRBJ1-2; d_call: -; clone_size: -; v_call: TRBV7-2; cdr3_nt: TGTGCCAGCAGCTTAAGCCAGGCCTCTGGCTACACCTTC; cdr3_aa: CASSLSQASGYTF
j_call: TRBJ2-2; d_call: TRBD2; clone_size: -; v_call: TRBV18; cdr3_nt: TGTGCCAGCTCACCTTGGACTAGCGGGAGTCACACCGGGGAGCTGTTTTTT; cdr3_aa: CASSPWTSGSHTGELFF
j_call: TRBJ2-5; d_call: -; clone_size: -; v_call: TRBV4-1; cdr3_nt: TGCGCCAGCAGCCAAACACGAGGGGAGACCCAGTACTTC; cdr3_aa: CASSQTRGETQYF
j_call: TRBJ2-7; d_call: TRBD1; clone_size: once; v_call: TRBV10-1; cdr3_nt: TGCGCCAGCACCCCGGGACAGGGGTACTACGAGCAGTACTTC; cdr3_aa: CASTPGQGYYEQYF
j_call: TRBJ2-1; d_call: -; clone_size: -; v_call: TRBV28; cdr3_nt: TGTGCCAGCAGTAAGACAGTACCTGAGCAGTTCTTC; cdr3_aa: CASSKTVPEQFF
j_call: TRBJ1-1; d_call: TRBD1; clone_size: -; v_call: TRBV7-6; cdr3_nt: TGTGCCAGCAGCTTAGTACAAGGGACAGGGGGTGTGAACACTGAAGCTTTCTTT; cdr3_aa: CASSLVQGTGGVNTEAFF
j_call: TRBJ2-1; d_call: -; clone_size: -; v_call: TRBV29-1; cdr3_nt: TGCAGCATCGTGGGACGGACGGGCGGAGGGACTGGGGGAGGTGAGCAGTTCTTC; cdr3_aa: CSIVGRTGGGTGGGEQFF